The clone carrying this T cell receptor (beta chain) is a singleton in its sample. What it recognizes is unknown. This entry comes from a study of cytomegalovirus exposure and HLA in healthy donors. Study background: Assignment to the Caucasian-associated ancestry cluster applied to around four fifths of the approximately 400 genotyped donors.

With 60 Vbeta and 13 Jbeta primers, the PCR was carried out. Measured with immunoSEQ multiplex PCR; TCRdb has only the in-frame clones, and not every one. Of 150,000 to 200,000 clones in the sample, about 70% are singletons; the top ten hold 10%. Study-wide results and limits: Fewer N-insertions (relative to the roughly 630-donor mean) were reportedly seen in an Asian-associated ancestry cluster in a later analysis.

Material for sequencing was PBMCs. This TCR came from a man under 40 in good health and CMV-seropositive.

The CDR3 is CASRGLAGGAYEQYF. The DNA of the CDR3 is TGTGCCAGCAGGGGCCTAGCGGGAGGGGCCTACGAGCAGTACTTC. V gene TRBV6-5 combines with J gene TRBJ2-7; TRBD2 matches 12 bases. CDR1 is MNHEY, CDR2 SVGAGI, per germline. CDR3 size: 15 residues. J gave up 2 bases and V 6 bases, and 5 bases lay outside the gene matches.